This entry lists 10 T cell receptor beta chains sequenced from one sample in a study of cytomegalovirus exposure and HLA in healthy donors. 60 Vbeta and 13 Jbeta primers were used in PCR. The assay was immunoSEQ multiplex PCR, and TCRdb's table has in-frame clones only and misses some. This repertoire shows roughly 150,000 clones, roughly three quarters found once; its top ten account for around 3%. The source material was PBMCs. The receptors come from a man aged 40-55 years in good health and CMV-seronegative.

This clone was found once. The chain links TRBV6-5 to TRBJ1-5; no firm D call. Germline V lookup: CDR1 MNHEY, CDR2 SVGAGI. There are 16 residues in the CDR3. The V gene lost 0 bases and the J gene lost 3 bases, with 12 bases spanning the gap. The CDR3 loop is CASSYSSPIPNQPQHF. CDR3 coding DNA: TGTGCCAGCAGTTACTCAAGCCCTATCCCCAATCAGCCCCAGCATTTT.

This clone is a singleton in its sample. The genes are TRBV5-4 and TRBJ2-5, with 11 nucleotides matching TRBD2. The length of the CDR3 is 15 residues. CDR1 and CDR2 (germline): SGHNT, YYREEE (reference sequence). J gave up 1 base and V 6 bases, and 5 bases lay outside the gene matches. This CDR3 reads CASTATSGSQETQYF. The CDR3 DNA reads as TGTGCCAGCACCGCAACTAGCGGGAGCCAAGAGACCCAGTACTTC.

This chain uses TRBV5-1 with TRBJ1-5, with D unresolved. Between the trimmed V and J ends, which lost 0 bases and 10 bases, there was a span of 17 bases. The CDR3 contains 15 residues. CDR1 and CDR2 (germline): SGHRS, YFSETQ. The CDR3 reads CASSLATGTNSPQHF. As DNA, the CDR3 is TGCGCCAGCAGCTTGGCCACCGGCACGAATAGCCCCCAGCATTTT. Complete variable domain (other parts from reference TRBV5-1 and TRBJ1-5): KAGVTQTPRYLIKTRGQQVTLSCSPISGHRSVSWYQQTPGQGLQFLFEYFSETQRNKGNFPGRFSGRQFSNSRSEMNVSTLELGDSALYLCASSLATGTNSPQHFGDGTRLSIL.

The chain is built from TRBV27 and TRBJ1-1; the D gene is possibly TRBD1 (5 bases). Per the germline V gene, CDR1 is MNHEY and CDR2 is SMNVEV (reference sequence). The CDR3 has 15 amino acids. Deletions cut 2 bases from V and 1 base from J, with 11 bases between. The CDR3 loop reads CASSLGGDWNTEAFF. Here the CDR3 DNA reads TGTGCCAGCAGTTTAGGAGGGGACTGGAACACTGAAGCTTTCTTT.

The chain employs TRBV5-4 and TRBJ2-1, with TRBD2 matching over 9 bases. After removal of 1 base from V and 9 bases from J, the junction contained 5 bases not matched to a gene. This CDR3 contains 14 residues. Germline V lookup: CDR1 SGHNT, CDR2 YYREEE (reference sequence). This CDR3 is CASSLRRGGLEQFF. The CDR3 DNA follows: TGTGCCAGCAGCTTGAGGCGGGGGGGGCTTGAGCAGTTCTTC.

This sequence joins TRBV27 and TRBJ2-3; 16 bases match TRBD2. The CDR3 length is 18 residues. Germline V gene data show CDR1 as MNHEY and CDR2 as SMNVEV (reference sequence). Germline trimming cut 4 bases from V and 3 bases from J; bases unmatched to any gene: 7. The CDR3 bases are TGTGCCAGCAGTTGGTGGGGACTAGCGGGAGGGGGAACAGATACGCAGTATTTT. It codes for CASSWWGLAGGGTDTQYF.

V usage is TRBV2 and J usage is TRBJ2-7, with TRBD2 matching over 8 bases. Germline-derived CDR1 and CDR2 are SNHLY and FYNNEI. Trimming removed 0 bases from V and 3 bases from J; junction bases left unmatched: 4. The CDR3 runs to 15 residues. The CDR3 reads CASSEAGAGGYEQYF. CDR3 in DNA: TGTGCCAGCAGTGAAGCGGGCGCGGGAGGCTACGAGCAGTACTTC.

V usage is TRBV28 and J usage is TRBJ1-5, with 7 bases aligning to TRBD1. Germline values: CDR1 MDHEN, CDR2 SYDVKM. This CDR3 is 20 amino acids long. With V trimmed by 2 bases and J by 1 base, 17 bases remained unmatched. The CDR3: CASSLAYTGVWGESNQPQHF. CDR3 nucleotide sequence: TGTGCCAGCAGTTTAGCCTATACAGGGGTTTGGGGTGAAAGCAATCAGCCCCAGCATTTT.

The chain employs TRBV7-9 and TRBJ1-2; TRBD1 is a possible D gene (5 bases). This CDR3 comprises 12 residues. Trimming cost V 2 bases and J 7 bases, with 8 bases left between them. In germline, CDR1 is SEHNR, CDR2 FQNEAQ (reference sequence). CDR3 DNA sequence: TGTGCCAGCAGCTTACAGGGCCCTGGCTACACCTTC. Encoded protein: CASSLQGPGYTF.

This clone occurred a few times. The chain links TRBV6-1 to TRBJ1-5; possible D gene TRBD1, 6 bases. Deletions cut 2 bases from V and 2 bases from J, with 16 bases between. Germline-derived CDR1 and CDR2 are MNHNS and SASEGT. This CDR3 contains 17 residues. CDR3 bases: TGTGCCAGCAGTGAATCACCGAACAGGGTTGGCAATCAGCCCCAGCATTTT. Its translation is CASSESPNRVGNQPQHF.